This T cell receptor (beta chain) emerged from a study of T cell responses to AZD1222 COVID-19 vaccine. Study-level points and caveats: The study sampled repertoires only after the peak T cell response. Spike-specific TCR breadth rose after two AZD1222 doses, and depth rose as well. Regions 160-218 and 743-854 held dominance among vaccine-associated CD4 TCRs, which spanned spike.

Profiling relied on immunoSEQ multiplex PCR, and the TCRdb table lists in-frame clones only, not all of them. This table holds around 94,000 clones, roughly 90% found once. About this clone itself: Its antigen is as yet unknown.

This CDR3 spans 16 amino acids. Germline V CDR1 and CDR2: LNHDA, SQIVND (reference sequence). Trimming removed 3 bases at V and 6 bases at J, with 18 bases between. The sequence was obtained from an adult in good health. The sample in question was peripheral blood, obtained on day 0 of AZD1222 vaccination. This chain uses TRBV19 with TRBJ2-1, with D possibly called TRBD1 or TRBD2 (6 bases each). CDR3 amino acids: CASSILGGRGGNEQFF. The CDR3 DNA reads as TGTGCCAGTAGTATTTTGGGGGGAAGAGGGGGCAATGAGCAGTTCTTC.